The following is a T cell receptor beta chain sequence with its context. Germline V CDR1 and CDR2: SGHRS, YFSETQ. The V and J ends lost 0 bases and 5 bases, in that order; junction bases with no gene match: 6. CDR3 length: 16 residues. This entry belongs to a study of technical replicates of blood from four donors. Generated by immunoSEQ multiplex PCR, the TCRdb table keeps only in-frame clones and is missing some. The sample holds 14,000 or so clones, approximately 84% seen once. The receptor comes from a human donor in good health. The material sequenced was PBMCs. The V gene is TRBV5-1, the J gene TRBJ2-1; 9 bases map to TRBD2. For the CDR3, the DNA is TGCGCCAGCAGCTTGGGGCGCGGGAGGGCAGACAATGAGCAGTTCTTC. As protein: CASSLGRGRADNEQFF.